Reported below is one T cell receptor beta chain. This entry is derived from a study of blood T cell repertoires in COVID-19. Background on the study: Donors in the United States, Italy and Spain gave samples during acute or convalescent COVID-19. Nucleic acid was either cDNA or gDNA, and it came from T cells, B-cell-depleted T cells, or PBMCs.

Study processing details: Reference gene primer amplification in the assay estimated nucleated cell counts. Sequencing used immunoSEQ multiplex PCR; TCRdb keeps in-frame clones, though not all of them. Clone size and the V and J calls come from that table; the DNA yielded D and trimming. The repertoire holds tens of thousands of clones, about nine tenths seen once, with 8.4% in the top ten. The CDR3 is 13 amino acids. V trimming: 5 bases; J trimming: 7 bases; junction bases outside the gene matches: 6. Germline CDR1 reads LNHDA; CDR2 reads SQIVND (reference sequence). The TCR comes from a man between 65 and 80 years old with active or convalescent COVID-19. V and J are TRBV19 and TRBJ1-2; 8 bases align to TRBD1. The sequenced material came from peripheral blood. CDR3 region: CASSLTGVVGYTF. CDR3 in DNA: TGTGCCAGTAGTCTGACAGGGGTGGTTGGCTACACCTTC.